The present T cell receptor beta chain was sequenced within a study of T cell responses to AZD1222 COVID-19 vaccine. About this clone itself: Its antigen remains unknown.

Whole-study results and caveats: Repertoire sampling occurred only after the peak T cell response.

This table comes from immunoSEQ multiplex PCR, and its TCRdb copy is limited to in-frame clones, with some not included. The sample gives approximately 190,000 clones, around 93% of which show up once; roughly 8.4% is in the top ten. Trimming removed 1 base from V and 5 bases from J; junction bases left unmatched: 4. The CDR3 is made up of 13 amino acids. Per the germline V gene, CDR1 is GTSNPN and CDR2 is SVGIG (reference sequence). The rearrangement uses TRBV30 and TRBJ1-1; 7 nucleotides align to TRBD1. The sample consisted of peripheral blood, taken on day 0 of AZD1222 vaccination. This TCR derives from an adult in good health. CDR3 bases: TGTGCCTGGAGTGCCGTCAGGGGGACTGAAGCTTTCTTT. Translating gives CAWSAVRGTEAFF.